These 29 T cell receptor beta chains came from one sample sequenced in a study of monozygotic twins with cystic fibrosis. Some clones are missing from TCRdb's copy, which holds only in-frame ones; the method was immunoSEQ multiplex PCR. The top ten hold 0.5% to 0.65% of the sample, which has around 7,500 clones, 85% to 95% seen once. Sequenced material: blood. The receptors originated from a boy between 2 and 10 years old with cystic fibrosis.

The V call is TRBV5-6, the J call TRBJ2-7; tentatively, D is TRBD1 (5 bases). There are 13 residues in the CDR3. Germline CDR1 is SGHDT and CDR2 is YYEEEE. V was clipped by 1 base and J by 0 bases, with 5 bases between them. The CDR3 loop reads CASSLTGSYEQYF. The DNA of the CDR3 is TGTGCCAGCAGCTTGACAGGCTCCTACGAGCAGTACTTC.

This chain connects TRBV6-5 to TRBJ2-7; 7 nucleotides align to TRBD1. Germline lookup yields CDR1 MNHEY and CDR2 SVGAGI. The CDR3 is made up of 13 amino acids. Germline trimming cut 5 bases from V and 5 bases from J; bases unmatched to any gene: 6. The CDR3 region has the DNA TGTGCCAGCAGTAGACAGGGTACCGACGAGCAGTACTTC. It is translated as CASSRQGTDEQYF.

The V call is TRBV6-6, the J call TRBJ1-1; D gene ambiguous. The CDR3 extends over 14 amino acids. Germline-derived CDR1 and CDR2 are MNHNY and SVGAGI (reference sequence). V lost 2 bases to trimming and J lost 5 bases, with 12 bases between them. The CDR3 region is CASSYTASRTEAFF. CDR3 in DNA: TGTGCCAGCAGTTACACAGCCTCGAGGACTGAAGCTTTCTTT.

V and J are TRBV4-1 and TRBJ2-7, with 9 bases identical to TRBD1. Germline V CDR1 and CDR2: MGHRA, YSYEKL. Germline trimming cut 5 bases from V and 0 bases from J; bases unmatched to any gene: 8. This CDR3 region has 16 residues. The CDR3 DNA is TGCGCCAGCAGCTTAAGTGGGACAGGGAGCTCCTACGAGCAGTACTTC. Protein: CASSLSGTGSSYEQYF.

The chain is built from TRBV10-3 and TRBJ2-5, with 12 bases identical to TRBD1. The trim removed 0 bases at V and 5 bases at J, leaving 4 bases unmatched. This CDR3 is 16 amino acids long. CDR1 ENHRY and CDR2 SYGVKD come from the germline V gene. CDR3 sequence (DNA): TGTGCCATCAGTGAGTCGGGACAGGGGGCAGGGGAGACCCAGTACTTC. It encodes CAISESGQGAGETQYF.

In this sample, this clone turned up once. This chain joins TRBV5-6 and TRBJ2-7; TRBD1 agrees at 7 bases. J was trimmed by 7 bases and V by 0 bases; bases with no gene match: 13. Germline V gene data show CDR1 as SGHDT and CDR2 as YYEEEE. The CDR3 has 16 amino acids. In DNA form, the CDR3 reads TGTGCCAGCAGCTTGGAATTAAAGGGCAGGGGGTGGGAGCAGTACTTC. Translating gives CASSLELKGRGWEQYF.

The chain couples TRBV7-2 to TRBJ1-6; possible D gene TRBD1, 6 bases. The CDR3 contains 16 residues. The V end was cut by 1 base, the J end by 9 bases, with 16 bases between. Germline values: CDR1 SGHTA, CDR2 FQGNSA. CDR3 protein: CASSLGAGGPGSPLHF. The CDR3 nucleotides read TGTGCCAGCAGCTTAGGCGCGGGGGGGCCGGGTTCACCCCTCCACTTT. The variable domain in full, with the rest retrieved from reference TRBV7-2 and TRBJ1-6, is GAGVSQSPSNKVTEKGKDVELRCDPISGHTALYWYRQSLGQGLEFLIYFQGNSAPDKSGLPSDRFSAERTGGSVSTLTIQRTQQEDSAVYLCASSLGAGGPGSPLHFGNGTRLTVT.

The chain recombines TRBV2 with TRBJ2-5; perhaps TRBD1 as D (6 bases). The CDR3 extends over 15 amino acids. Per germline, CDR1 SNHLY and CDR2 FYNNEI. V gave up 3 bases and J gave up 5 bases, with 16 bases separating them. CDR3 coding DNA: TGTGCCAGCAGTGAGGGGACAATAATGGGGGAGACCCAGTACTTC. Encoded protein: CASSEGTIMGETQYF. The full variable domain, completed using reference TRBV2 and TRBJ2-5, is EPEVTQTPSHQVTQMGQEVILRCVPISNHLYFYWYRQILGQKVEFLVSFYNNEISEKSEIFDDQFSVERPDGSNFTLKIRSTKLEDSAMYFCASSEGTIMGETQYFGPGTRLLVL.

The rearrangement joins TRBV7-6 to TRBJ1-1; no firm D call. The germline V and J ends were trimmed by 5 bases and 2 bases, with 12 bases remaining between them. Germline CDR1 and CDR2: SGHVS and FNYEAQ. This CDR3 is 14 amino acids long. CDR3 loop: CASSLDMSNTEAFF. DNA of the CDR3: TGTGCCAGCAGCCTAGACATGTCCAACACTGAAGCTTTCTTT.

CDR3 bases: TGTGCCAGCAGGAAGACAGGGGCCTACGAGCAGTACTTC. It codes for CASRKTGAYEQYF. The chain combines TRBV6-6 with TRBJ2-7, with TRBD1 matching 8 bases. Germline V gene lookup returns CDR1 MNHNY and CDR2 SVGAGI (reference sequence). Trimming removed 6 bases from V and 2 bases from J; junction bases left unmatched: 3. The CDR3 consists of 13 residues.

The chain recombines TRBV29-1 with TRBJ1-2, with D perhaps TRBD1 (6 bases). Looked up from germline, CDR1 is SQVTM and CDR2 is ANQGSEA. The germline V and J ends were trimmed by 4 bases and 5 bases, with 20 bases remaining between them. The CDR3 sequence is 15 residues long. CDR3 protein: CSVVPSPDRPYGYTF. CDR3 in DNA: TGCAGCGTTGTACCTTCCCCCGACAGGCCATATGGCTACACCTTC.

The gene calls are TRBV9 and TRBJ2-5; tentatively, D is TRBD2 (6 bases). Germline-derived CDR1 and CDR2 are SGDLS and YYNGEE. The CDR3 runs to 15 residues. With 0 bases removed from V and 5 bases from J, the gap between germline ends came to 14 bases. CDR3 in DNA: TGTGCCAGCAGCGTAGGTTGGGGGGACGGGGAGACCCAGTACTTC. Amino acid sequence: CASSVGWGDGETQYF.

The chain combines TRBV19 with TRBJ1-1; 7 nucleotides align to TRBD1. From germline, CDR1 is LNHDA and CDR2 SQIVND (reference sequence). Trimming at V came to 7 bases and at J to 0 bases, leaving 5 bases not matched to a gene. The CDR3 has 14 amino acids. DNA for the CDR3: TGTGCCAGTACTCCGGGACAGATGAACACTGAAGCTTTCTTT. Translating it yields CASTPGQMNTEAFF.

Regarding this clone: Germline and junction disagree at one end, which may indicate a read error. V usage is TRBV5-8 and J usage is TRBJ2-7; D call uncertain. CDR1 and CDR2 from the germline V gene are SGHTS and YDEGEE. This CDR3 is 13 amino acids long. The CDR3 DNA follows: TGTGCCAGCAGGTTGGTGGGTACCTACGAGCAGTACTTC. Its protein product is CASRLVGTYEQYF.

V is TRBV11-3 and J is TRBJ1-1; D gene ambiguous. V gave up 3 bases and J gave up 4 bases, with 9 bases separating them. Per germline, CDR1 SGHNT and CDR2 YENEEA. The CDR3 runs 13 residues. CDR3 sequence (DNA): TGTGCCAGCAGCTTTAATGGGCGCACTGAAGCTTTCTTT. This gives the protein CASSFNGRTEAFF.

This chain uses TRBV6-4 with TRBJ2-3; 11 bases align to TRBD2. V trimming: 0 bases; J trimming: 4 bases; junction bases outside the gene matches: 0. The CDR3 length is 15 residues. Per germline, CDR1 MRHNA and CDR2 SNTAGT. The CDR3: CASSDSSGGADTQYF. DNA for the CDR3: TGTGCCAGCAGTGACTCTAGCGGGGGGGCAGATACGCAGTATTTT.

The rearrangement joins TRBV6-1 to TRBJ2-1, with 8 nucleotides matching TRBD2. V trimming: 3 bases; J trimming: 2 bases; junction bases outside the gene matches: 0. Germline V gene lookup returns CDR1 MNHNS and CDR2 SASEGT. The CDR3 is 14 amino acids. The chain's CDR3 is CASSDGGAYNEQFF. The CDR3 bases are TGTGCCAGCAGTGACGGGGGGGCCTACAATGAGCAGTTCTTC.

The sample holds a few counts of this clone. J is TRBJ2-5 and V is TRBV7-9; tentative D call: TRBD2 (6 bases). Germline V CDR1 and CDR2: SEHNR, FQNEAQ (reference sequence). Deletions cut 3 bases from V and 4 bases from J, with 18 bases between. CDR3 length: 16 residues. In DNA form, the CDR3 reads TGTGCCAGCAGCTTCGTGGGACGGCAGGGAGGAGAGACCCAGTACTTC. Its translation is CASSFVGRQGGETQYF.

This sequence joins TRBV5-4 and TRBJ2-5, with a weak D call TRBD1 (6 bases). Deletions cut 4 bases from V and 5 bases from J, with 18 bases between. The germline V gene has CDR1 SGHNT and CDR2 YYREEE (reference sequence). CDR3 length equals 15 residues. The CDR3 sequence is CASSHRDTPRETQYF. The CDR3 region has the DNA TGTGCCAGCAGCCACCGGGACACCCCCCGGGAGACCCAGTACTTC.

The CDR3 loop is CASSLRGLGETQYF. DNA of the CDR3: TGTGCCAGCAGTTTGAGGGGGCTTGGGGAGACCCAGTACTTC. This chain links TRBV27 with TRBJ2-5; 7 nucleotides agree with TRBD1. V lost 3 bases, J lost 5 bases, and 6 bases stayed unmatched. CDR1 is MNHEY and CDR2 is SMNVEV in the germline V gene (reference sequence). CDR3 length: 14 residues.

The chain joins TRBV7-8 to TRBJ1-2; D remains ambiguous. The CDR3 spans 14 residues. Trimming removed 5 bases from V and 8 bases from J, with 18 bases in between. Germline loops: CDR1 SGHVS, CDR2 FQNEAQ. CDR3 coding DNA: TGTGCCAGCAGCGCCCTCGAGTCTCTTGGGGGCTACACCTTC. Residues: CASSALESLGGYTF.

The rearrangement joins TRBV6-4 to TRBJ1-1, with TRBD1 as a possible D gene (5 bases). The CDR3 spans 15 residues. The germline CDR1 and CDR2 sequences are MRHNA and SNTAGT. Trimming took 4 bases from V and 1 from J, leaving 13 bases between them. CDR3 protein: CASSAGHSANTEAFF. The CDR3 coding sequence is TGTGCCAGCAGTGCGGGGCACTCAGCGAACACTGAAGCTTTCTTT.

The chain combines TRBV7-2 with TRBJ1-1; no reliable D call. Germline values: CDR1 SGHTA, CDR2 FQGNSA. The CDR3 has 13 residues. Deletions cut 1 base from V and 7 bases from J, with 10 bases between. The CDR3 is CASSLVQSIEAFF. CDR3 sequence (DNA): TGTGCCAGCAGCTTAGTACAGAGTATTGAAGCTTTCTTT.

J is TRBJ2-7 and V is TRBV15; no clear D gene. The CDR3 runs 14 residues. Germline assignment: CDR1 LNHNV and CDR2 YYDKDF (reference sequence). The V end lost 5 bases, the J end lost 1 base, and 12 bases lay between the germline ends. The CDR3 nucleotides read TGTGCCACCAGCGATCTCTCGGGTTCCTACGAGCAGTACTTC. It yields the protein CATSDLSGSYEQYF.

This chain links TRBV5-1 with TRBJ1-1, with no clear D. The CDR3 covers 14 residues. Germline V CDR1 and CDR2: SGHRS, YFSETQ. Trimming took off 0 bases at V and 1 base at J, with 7 bases between the two ends. The CDR3 region has the DNA TGCGCCAGCAGCTTGGGCAGGACGAACACTGAAGCTTTCTTT. Translated: CASSLGRTNTEAFF.

The V call is TRBV10-3, the J call TRBJ1-5, with D possibly matching TRBD1 (5 bases). Germline V gene data show CDR1 as ENHRY and CDR2 as SYGVKD. The CDR3 loop spans 14 amino acids. The V gene lost 3 bases and the J gene lost 4 bases, with 10 bases spanning the gap. CDR3 bases: TGTGCCATCAGTGATGGGGCTGCTAATCAGCCCCAGCATTTT. Encoded protein: CAISDGAANQPQHF.

This clone was found once. This sequence joins TRBV18 and TRBJ2-3, with TRBD1 as a possible D gene (6 bases). Trimming left V 2 bases short and J 3 bases short, with 9 bases between. CDR1 is KGHSH, CDR2 LQKENI, per germline. This CDR3 spans 14 amino acids. The DNA for the CDR3 is TGTGCCAGCTCACCAAGGACAGCTACAGATACGCAGTATTTT. Translation gives CASSPRTATDTQYF.

The chain uses TRBV7-2 and TRBJ1-6; D gene ambiguous. V gave up 5 bases and J gave up 0 bases, with 14 bases separating them. CDR3 length equals 17 residues. CDR1 SGHTA and CDR2 FQGNSA come from the germline V gene. The CDR3 coding sequence is TGTGCCAGCAGCCTAGAGCCCCCGAGCTCCTATAATTCACCCCTCCACTTT. Residues: CASSLEPPSSYNSPLHF.

V gene TRBV5-1 combines with J gene TRBJ2-7, with unresolved D. The CDR3 runs to 12 residues. Between the trimmed V and J ends, which lost 0 bases and 2 bases, there was a span of 3 bases. Per germline, CDR1 SGHRS and CDR2 YFSETQ. The CDR3 protein is CASSLVPYEQYF. The CDR3 coding sequence is TGCGCCAGCAGCTTGGTCCCCTACGAGCAGTACTTC.